This is a list of T cell receptor beta chains from one sample in a study of blood T cell repertoires in COVID-19. Assay used: immunoSEQ multiplex PCR; TCRdb lists only in-frame clones, some missing. Seen here are about 170,000 clones, roughly 85% observed once, and the top ten hold roughly 4.5%. The specimen was PBMCs or T cells enriched from blood (not recorded which). The origin of the receptors is a woman in her fifties or sixties who had recovered from COVID-19. CDR3s include the opening cysteine and the closing phenylalanine or tryptophan. The D gene is left open where the match is weak. Expanded clones are given a class, and other clones once, few, many or no size at all.

v_gene	j_gene	d_gene	abundance	len	CDR3nt	CDR3aa
TRBV6-2/TRBV6-3	TRBJ1-2	.	.	15	TGTGCCAGCAGCCGGGCCGGAACAGGTTGGAGCGGCTACACCTTC	CASSRAGTGWSGYTF
TRBV4-2	TRBJ2-3	.	.	14	TGTGCCAGCAGCCCAAAACTCCCCACAGATACGCAGTATTTT	CASSPKLPTDTQYF
TRBV6-5	TRBJ1-2	TRBD1	.	13	TGTGCCAGCAGTTCTACAGGGGTCTATGGCTACACCTTC	CASSSTGVYGYTF
TRBV6-5	TRBJ1-4	.	.	11	TGTGCCAGCAGACAGGGTGAAAAACTGTTTTTT	CASRQGEKLFF
TRBV9	TRBJ1-6	.	.	15	TGTGCCAGCAGCGTCGCACAGATCCCTAATTCACCCCTCCACTTT	CASSVAQIPNSPLHF
TRBV27	TRBJ2-2	.	.	15	TGTGCCAGCAGTCGGGACTCTTGGAACACCGGGGAGCTGTTTTTT	CASSRDSWNTGELFF
TRBV2	TRBJ2-3	.	.	13	TGTGCCAGCAGTGAACCTGAGATATTTACGCAGTATTTT	CASSEPEIFTQYF
TRBV19	TRBJ1-1	TRBD1	.	13	TGTGCCAGTATAGCCCCCTTACAGGGGGCGGCTTTCTTT	CASIAPLQGAAFF
TRBV29-1	TRBJ2-2	.	.	11	TGCAGCGTTGGTGAGGGCGGGGAGCTGTTTTTT	CSVGEGGELFF
TRBV19	TRBJ1-1	.	.	15	TGTGCCAGTACCACTTTGAGGACCAGGGGCACTGAAGCTTTCTTT	CASTTLRTRGTEAFF
TRBV24-1	TRBJ2-1	.	.	12	TGTGCCACCAGTAGAGGGTGGAATGAGCAGTTCTTC	CATSRGWNEQFF
TRBV7-2	TRBJ1-5	TRBD1	.	15	TGTGCCAGCAGCCCTGGGACAGCCCACAATCAGCCCCAGCATTTT	CASSPGTAHNQPQHF
TRBV11-2	TRBJ2-3	.	few	13	TGTGCCAGCAGCTTAAGCCGCACAGATACGCAGTATTTT	CASSLSRTDTQYF
TRBV10-3	TRBJ2-5	.	.	14	TGTGCCACCCGGAAGGCAAGCGCCCAAGAGACCCAGTACTTC	CATRKASAQETQYF
TRBV6-1	TRBJ2-5	.	.	14	TGTGCCAGCAGTGAAGTGTCCAGGGTGGAGACCCAGTACTTC	CASSEVSRVETQYF
TRBV4-1	TRBJ1-2	.	.	12	TGCGCCAGCAGCCATGTACGGGGAGGCTACACCTTC	CASSHVRGGYTF
TRBV9	TRBJ1-2	TRBD1	.	17	TGTGCCAGCAGCGTAGGACAGGGGGCCCTCTCGGACTATGGCTACACCTTC	CASSVGQGALSDYGYTF
TRBV9	TRBJ2-1	TRBD2	many	15	TGTGCCAGCAGCGTAGTCAGCGGGGGGGCCGCGGAGCAGTTCTTC	CASSVVSGGAAEQFF
TRBV9	TRBJ1-1	.	.	17	TGTGCCAGCAGCGCCGAGGGTGCTACGGGGATGAACACTGAAGCTTTCTTT	CASSAEGATGMNTEAFF
TRBV9	TRBJ1-3	.	.	13	TGTGCCAGCAGCCAAGGAAGAGGTGCCGCCATATATTTT	CASSQGRGAAIYF
TRBV18	TRBJ1-4	TRBD1	.	14	TGTGCCAGCTCACCACGGCAGGGGGATGAAAAACTGTTTTTT	CASSPRQGDEKLFF
TRBV6-5	TRBJ1-6	TRBD1	.	14	TGTGCCAGCAGCCAGACAGGGATTAATTCACCCCTCCACTTT	CASSQTGINSPLHF
TRBV12-5	TRBJ1-1	.	.	13	TGTGCTAGTGGGGGGGGGACGCACACTGAAGCTTTCTTT	CASGGGTHTEAFF
TRBV2	TRBJ1-5	.	.	15	TGTGCCAGCAGCCAAGACGGACAGCCAAATCAGCCCCAGCATTTT	CASSQDGQPNQPQHF
TRBV6-2/TRBV6-3	TRBJ1-2	TRBD1	.	15	TGTGCCAGCAGTCCGACTTCAGGGGGCGCGGGCGGCTACACCTTC	CASSPTSGGAGGYTF
TRBV2	TRBJ1-5	TRBD1	once	15	TGTGCCAGCAGTCGGGACAGGCCCCCCAATCAGCCCCAGCATTTT	CASSRDRPPNQPQHF
TRBV3-1/TRBV3-2	TRBJ2-1	TRBD2	.	14	TGTGCCAGCAGCCCTCGGGGGGGGGACAATGAGCAGTTCTTC	CASSPRGGDNEQFF
TRBV7-2	TRBJ1-2	TRBD1	.	15	TGTGCCAGCAGCTGGGGGACAGGAACTAACTATGGCTACACCTTC	CASSWGTGTNYGYTF
TRBV9	TRBJ1-2	TRBD1	.	14	TGTGCCAGCAGCGTTACAGGGGGCAACTATGGCTACACCTTC	CASSVTGGNYGYTF
TRBV5-1	TRBJ2-5	TRBD1	.	13	TGCGCCAGCCGCCAGGGGGCCGAAGAGACCCAGTACTTC	CASRQGAEETQYF
TRBV11-2	TRBJ2-5	TRBD2	.	17	TGTGCCAGCAGCCTGGGACTAGCGGGAGGACGGGGAGAGACCCAGTACTTC	CASSLGLAGGRGETQYF
TRBV4-3	TRBJ2-1	TRBD1	.	14	TGCGCCAGCAGCCCAACACAGGGGTCCCATGAGCAGTTCTTC	CASSPTQGSHEQFF
TRBV18	TRBJ2-1	TRBD2	.	12	TGTGCCAGCTCAAACGGGGGGGGTGAGCAGTTCTTC	CASSNGGGEQFF
TRBV14	TRBJ1-5	TRBD1	once	15	TGTGCCAGCAGCCAAGGGACAGGGCCGAATCAGCCCCAGCATTTT	CASSQGTGPNQPQHF
TRBV7-2	TRBJ1-2	.	.	12	TGTGCCAGCAGCTTACTACAGGGTGGCTACACCTTC	CASSLLQGGYTF
TRBV7-8	TRBJ1-3	TRBD1	few	13	TGTGCCAGCAGCGGGGGACAGGGAAACACCATATATTTT	CASSGGQGNTIYF
TRBV19	TRBJ1-5	TRBD1	few	15	TGTGCCAGTAGTATCGGACAGGGGGAAGGACAGCCCCAGCATTTT	CASSIGQGEGQPQHF
TRBV24-1	TRBJ2-3	TRBD1	.	17	TGTGCCACCAGTGACCACCTAGGGACAGGGAGCACAGATACGCAGTATTTT	CATSDHLGTGSTDTQYF
TRBV7-3	TRBJ1-1	.	.	14	TGTGCCAGCAGCTTAAACGGGGGGAACACTGAAGCTTTCTTT	CASSLNGGNTEAFF
TRBV7-8	TRBJ2-5	.	.	14	TGTGCCAGCAGCTTAGGTCGTGGCTGGCAGACCCAGTACTTC	CASSLGRGWQTQYF
TRBV7-9	TRBJ1-3	.	.	16	TGTGCCAGCAGCTTAGAGGCCGGACTAAGGGGAAACACCATATATTTT	CASSLEAGLRGNTIYF
TRBV6-2/TRBV6-3	TRBJ2-2	.	.	16	TGTGCCAGCAGTCGACAGCTACTGAAGAACACCGGGGAGCTGTTTTTT	CASSRQLLKNTGELFF
TRBV11-2	TRBJ1-1	.	few	12	TGTGCCAGCAGGGTTTGGAGCACTGAAGCTTTCTTT	CASRVWSTEAFF
TRBV19	TRBJ1-6	.	.	14	TGTGCCACTGCGGGGGACTCCTATAATTCACCCCTCCACTTT	CATAGDSYNSPLHF
TRBV2	TRBJ1-2	.	.	14	TGTGCCAACACCAGACAGGTGCTGATCGATGGCTACACCTTC	CANTRQVLIDGYTF
TRBV2	TRBJ1-5	TRBD1	once	13	TGTGCCAGCAGGAAGACAGGGAATCAGCCCCAGCATTTT	CASRKTGNQPQHF
TRBV18	TRBJ1-2	.	.	15	TGTGCCAGCTCACCACCGACATCCCTCCGGTCCGGCTACACCTTC	CASSPPTSLRSGYTF
TRBV11-3	TRBJ1-1	TRBD1	.	15	TGTGCCAGCAGCTTAGGGGGACAGAGCCTCACTGAAGCTTTCTTT	CASSLGGQSLTEAFF